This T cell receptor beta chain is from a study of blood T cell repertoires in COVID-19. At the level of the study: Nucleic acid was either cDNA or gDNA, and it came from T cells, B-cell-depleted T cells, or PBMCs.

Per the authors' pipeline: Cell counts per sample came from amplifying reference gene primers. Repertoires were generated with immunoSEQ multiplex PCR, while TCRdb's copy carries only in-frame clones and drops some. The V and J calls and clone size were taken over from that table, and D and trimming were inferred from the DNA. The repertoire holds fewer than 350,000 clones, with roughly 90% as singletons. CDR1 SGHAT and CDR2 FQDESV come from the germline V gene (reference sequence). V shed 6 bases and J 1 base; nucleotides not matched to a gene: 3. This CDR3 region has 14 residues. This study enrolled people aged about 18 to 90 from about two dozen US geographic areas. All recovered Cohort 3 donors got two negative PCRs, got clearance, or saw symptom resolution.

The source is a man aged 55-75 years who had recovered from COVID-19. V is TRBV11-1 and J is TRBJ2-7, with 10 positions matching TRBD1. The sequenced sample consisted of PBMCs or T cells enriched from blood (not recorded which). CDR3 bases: TGTGCCAGCAGACCGGGACAGGGGTCCTACGAGCAGTACTTC. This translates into CASRPGQGSYEQYF. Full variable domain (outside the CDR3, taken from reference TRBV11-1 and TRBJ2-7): EAEVAQSPRYKITEKSQAVAFWCDPISGHATLYWYRQILGQGPELLVQFQDESVVDDSQLPKDRFSAERLKGVDSTLKIQPAELGDSAMYLCASRPGQGSYEQYFGPGTRLTVT.